This T cell receptor beta chain was profiled in a study of CD8+CD57+ T cells in acquired aplastic anemia. Study-wide findings and caveats: About 30 CD8+ CDR3 sequences occurred in both the patients and the controls.

Only one count was recorded for this clonotype. Its antigen is still unknown. Genomic DNA was employed as the template in profiling TCR beta VDJ and CDR3. TCRdb ran MiXCR on the reads and lists one entry per CDR3 protein. The sample lists about 130,000 distinct CDR3 sequences; roughly 50% were seen once. This receptor was obtained from a human donor in good health, serving as a control. The sequencing input was sorted CD4+, CD8+, or CD8+CD57+ T cells (not recorded which) from PBMCs.

The CDR3 DNA reads TGTGCCACCAGTGATAGCGCCCTAGAGCAGTTCTTC. Residues: CATSDSALEQFF. V usage is TRBV24-1 and J usage is TRBJ2-1; D not resolved. Trimming stripped 3 bases from V and 10 bases from J, with 9 bases between. CDR1 and CDR2 from the germline V gene are KGHDR and SFDVKD. There are 12 residues in the CDR3.